The clone carrying this T cell receptor (beta chain) was counted a single time. The assay was immunoSEQ multiplex PCR, and TCRdb's table has in-frame clones only and misses some. The sample yields about 490,000 clones, approximately 83% seen once. This record belongs to a study of blood T cell repertoires in COVID-19. Whole-study context: Sample material is recorded as cDNA or gDNA derived from T cells, B-cell-depleted T cells, or PBMCs.

The sample was peripheral blood. The receptor comes from a human donor in a cohort sampled during active COVID-19.

CDR3 DNA sequence: TGTGCCAGCAGTTACCCCCGCCAGGGGGCCAAAAACATTCAGTACTTC. Translating gives CASSYPRQGAKNIQYF. V usage is TRBV6-2 or TRBV6-3 and J usage is TRBJ2-4; D may be TRBD1 (6 bases). CDR3 length: 16 amino acids. Trimming stripped 2 bases from V and 1 base from J, with 12 bases between. CDR1 is MNHEY and CDR2 is SVGEGT in the germline V gene.